A selection of T cell receptor beta chains follows, all from one sample in a study of technical replicates of blood from a handful of donors. Method: immunoSEQ multiplex PCR; TCRdb's copy keeps in-frame clones and lacks some. The table lists 65,000 to 80,000 clones, 95% to 98% of them singletons. The sample was T cells isolated from PBMCs. Receptors were obtained from a human donor in good health. Both conserved end residues are part of each CDR3. A D gene is named only where the DNA matches it firmly. Where a row states a size, it is once, few, many or the class of an expanded clone; other rows omit it.

clone size	V gene	J gene	D gene	CDR3 length	CDR3 protein	CDR3 DNA
.	TRBV7-3	TRBJ2-5	.	13	CASSFAGEETQYF	TGTGCCAGCAGCTTTGCCGGGGAAGAGACCCAGTACTTC
once	TRBV9	TRBJ1-1	.	14	CASSVSGVNTEAFF	TGTGCCAGCAGCGTCAGCGGGGTGAACACTGAAGCTTTCTTT
.	TRBV5-4	TRBJ1-2	.	11	CASSFSDGYTF	TGTGCCAGCAGCTTCTCGGATGGCTACACCTTC
.	TRBV5-4	TRBJ2-2	TRBD2	17	CASSQGLAGSNTGELFF	TGTGCCAGCAGCCAGGGACTAGCGGGATCGAACACCGGGGAGCTGTTTTTT
once	TRBV5-6	TRBJ2-7	TRBD2	14	CASSSLGLAYEQYF	TGTGCCAGCAGCTCCCTCGGACTAGCCTACGAGCAGTACTTC
.	TRBV6-5	TRBJ1-3	.	13	CASRQVSGNTIYF	TGTGCCAGCAGACAGGTCTCTGGAAACACCATATATTTT
.	TRBV15	TRBJ1-4	TRBD1	16	CATSRSSGGSSEKLFF	TGTGCCACCAGCAGGTCCTCAGGGGGCTCCAGTGAAAAACTGTTTTTT
.	TRBV30	TRBJ1-5	.	15	CAWSRGLGMGQPQHF	TGTGCCTGGAGTAGGGGCTTGGGGATGGGGCAGCCCCAGCATTTT
.	TRBV15	TRBJ1-1	.	11	CATSVNTEAFF	TGTGCCACCTCCGTGAACACTGAAGCTTTCTTT
.	TRBV7-9	TRBJ1-1	.	12	CASSGLNTEAFF	TGTGCCAGCAGCGGCCTGAACACTGAAGCTTTCTTT
once	TRBV27	TRBJ1-2	TRBD1	17	CASSSVRDRKFDYGYTF	TGTGCCAGCAGTTCTGTTAGGGACAGGAAATTCGACTATGGCTACACCTTC
.	TRBV6-5	TRBJ2-7	TRBD2	16	CASSSQGTSGRFEQYF	TGTGCCAGCAGTTCCCAAGGGACTAGCGGGAGGTTCGAGCAGTACTTC
.	TRBV21-1	TRBJ2-1	.	14	CASRIRGVYNEQFF	TGTGCCAGCAGGATCAGGGGGGTCTACAATGAGCAGTTCTTC
.	TRBV6-4	TRBJ2-3	TRBD2	15	CASSYSGSGTDTQYF	TGTGCCAGCAGCTATAGCGGGAGTGGTACAGATACGCAGTATTTT
.	TRBV5-4	TRBJ1-4	.	15	CASSWGVSTNEKLFF	TGTGCCAGCAGCTGGGGGGTATCGACTAATGAAAAACTGTTTTTT
.	TRBV10-3	TRBJ1-1	.	14	CAISGDGGETEAFF	TGTGCCATCAGTGGGGATGGAGGGGAGACTGAAGCTTTCTTT
.	TRBV28	TRBJ1-4	TRBD1	15	CASSFRQGFHEKLFF	TGTGCCAGCAGTTTCAGACAGGGGTTTCATGAAAAACTGTTTTTT
.	TRBV7-2	TRBJ2-3	.	17	CASSLDSGLPSTDTQYF	TGTGCCAGCAGCTTAGACTCCGGACTACCATCCACAGATACGCAGTATTTT
.	TRBV5-6	TRBJ2-7	.	15	CASSLDRETSYEQYF	TGTGCCAGCAGCTTGGACAGGGAGACCTCCTACGAGCAGTACTTC
once	TRBV5-5	TRBJ2-1	TRBD1	14	CASSWTGDNNEQFF	TGTGCCAGCAGCTGGACAGGGGATAACAATGAGCAGTTCTTC
.	TRBV27	TRBJ2-7	.	13	CATSGGESYEQYF	TGTGCCACCTCAGGCGGGGAATCTTACGAGCAGTACTTC
.	TRBV5-1	TRBJ2-7	.	15	CASSLSPGLAYEQYF	TGCGCCAGCAGCTTGTCGCCGGGTCTCGCCTACGAGCAGTACTTC
.	TRBV11-3	TRBJ2-3	TRBD1	13	CASSQQGPDTQYF	TGTGCCAGCAGCCAACAGGGGCCAGATACGCAGTATTTT